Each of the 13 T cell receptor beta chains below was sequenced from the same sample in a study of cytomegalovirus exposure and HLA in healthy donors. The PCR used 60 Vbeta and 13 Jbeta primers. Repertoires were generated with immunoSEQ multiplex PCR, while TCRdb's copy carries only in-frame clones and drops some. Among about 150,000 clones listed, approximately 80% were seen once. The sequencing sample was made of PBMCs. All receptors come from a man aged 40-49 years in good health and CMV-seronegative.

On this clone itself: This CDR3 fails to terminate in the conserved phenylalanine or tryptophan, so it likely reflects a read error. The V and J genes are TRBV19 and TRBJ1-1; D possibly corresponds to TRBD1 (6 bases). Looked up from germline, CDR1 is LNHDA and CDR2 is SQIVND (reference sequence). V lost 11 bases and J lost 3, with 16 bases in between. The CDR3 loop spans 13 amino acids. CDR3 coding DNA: TGTGCCGGCAGGGGTAACGGGGACACTGAAGCTTTCTCT. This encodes CAGRGNGDTEAFS.

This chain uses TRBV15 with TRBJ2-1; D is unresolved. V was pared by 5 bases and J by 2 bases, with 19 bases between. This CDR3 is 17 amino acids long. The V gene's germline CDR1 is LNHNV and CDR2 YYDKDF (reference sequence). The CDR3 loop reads CATSLKSRGRTYNEQFF. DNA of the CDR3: TGTGCCACCAGCCTTAAGTCGAGAGGAAGAACCTACAATGAGCAGTTCTTC.

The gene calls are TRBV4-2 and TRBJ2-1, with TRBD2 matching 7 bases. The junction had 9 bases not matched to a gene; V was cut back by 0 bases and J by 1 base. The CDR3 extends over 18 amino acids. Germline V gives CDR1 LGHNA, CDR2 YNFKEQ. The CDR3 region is CASSQEGYAAGSYNEQFF. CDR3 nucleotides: TGTGCCAGCAGCCAAGAAGGCTATGCAGCGGGGTCCTACAATGAGCAGTTCTTC.

The CDR3 reads CASKSQNSGSDIQYF. In DNA, the CDR3 is TGTGCCAGCAAAAGTCAGAATAGCGGGAGTGACATTCAGTACTTC. The chain couples TRBV27 to TRBJ2-4; TRBD2 matches 9 bases. Germline trimming cut 7 bases from V and 8 bases from J; bases unmatched to any gene: 12. This CDR3 has 15 residues. Germline V gene data show CDR1 as MNHEY and CDR2 as SMNVEV (reference sequence).

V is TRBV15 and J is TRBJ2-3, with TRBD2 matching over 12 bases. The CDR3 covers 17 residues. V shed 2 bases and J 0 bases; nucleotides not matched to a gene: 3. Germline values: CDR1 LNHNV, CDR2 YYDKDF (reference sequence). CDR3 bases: TGTGCCACCAGCAGATCCGGGACTAGCGGGAGCACAGATACGCAGTATTTT. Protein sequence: CATSRSGTSGSTDTQYF.

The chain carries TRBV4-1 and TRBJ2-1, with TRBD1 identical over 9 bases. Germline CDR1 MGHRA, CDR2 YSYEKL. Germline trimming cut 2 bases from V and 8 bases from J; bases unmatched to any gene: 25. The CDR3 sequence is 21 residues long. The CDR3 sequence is CASSQTLLQGAKATRGYEQFF. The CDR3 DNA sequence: TGCGCCAGCAGCCAAACCCTCCTACAGGGGGCGAAGGCAACGCGGGGTTATGAGCAGTTCTTC.

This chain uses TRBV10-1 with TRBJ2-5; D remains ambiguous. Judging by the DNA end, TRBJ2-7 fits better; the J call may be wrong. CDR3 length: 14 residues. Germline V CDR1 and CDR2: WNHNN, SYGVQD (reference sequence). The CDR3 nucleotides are TGCGCCAGCAGTGATGGAAGGAGTCCCTACGAGCAGTACTTC. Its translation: CASSDGRSPYEQYF.

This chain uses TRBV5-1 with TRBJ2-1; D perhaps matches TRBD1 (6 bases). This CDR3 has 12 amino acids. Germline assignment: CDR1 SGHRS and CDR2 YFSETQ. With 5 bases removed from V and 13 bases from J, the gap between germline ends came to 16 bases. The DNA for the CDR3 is TGCGCCAGCAGTGGGGGAACAGGGTCCCAGTTCTTC. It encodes CASSGGTGSQFF.

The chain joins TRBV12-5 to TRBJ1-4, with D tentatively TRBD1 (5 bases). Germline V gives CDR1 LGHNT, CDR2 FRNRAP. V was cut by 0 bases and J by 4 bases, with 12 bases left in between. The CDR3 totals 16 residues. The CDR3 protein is CASGLVELGVNEKLFF. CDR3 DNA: TGTGCTAGTGGTTTGGTAGAATTAGGGGTTAATGAAAAACTGTTTTTT.

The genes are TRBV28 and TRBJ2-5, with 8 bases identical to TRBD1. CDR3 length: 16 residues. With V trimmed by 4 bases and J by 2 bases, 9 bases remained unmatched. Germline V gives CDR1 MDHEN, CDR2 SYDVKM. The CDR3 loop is CASSSMEQGDQETQYF. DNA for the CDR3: TGTGCCAGCAGTTCGATGGAACAGGGGGATCAAGAGACCCAGTACTTC.

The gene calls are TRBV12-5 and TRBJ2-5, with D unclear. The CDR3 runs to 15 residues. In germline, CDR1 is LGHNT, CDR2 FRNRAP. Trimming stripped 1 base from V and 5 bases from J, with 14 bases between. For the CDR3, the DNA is TGTGCTAGTGGTTTGGATATAGACAACGTTGAGACCCAGTACTTC. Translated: CASGLDIDNVETQYF. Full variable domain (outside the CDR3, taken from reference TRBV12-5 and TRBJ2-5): DARVTQTPRHKVTEMGQEVTMRCQPILGHNTVFWYRQTMMQGLELLAYFRNRAPLDDSGMPKDRFSAEMPDATLATLKIQPSEPRDSAVYFCASGLDIDNVETQYFGPGTRLLVL.

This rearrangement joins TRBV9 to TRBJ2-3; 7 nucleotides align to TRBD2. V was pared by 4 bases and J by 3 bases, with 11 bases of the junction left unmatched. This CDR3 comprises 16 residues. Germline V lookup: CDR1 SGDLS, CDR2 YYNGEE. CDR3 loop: CASSPSPWGGTDTQYF. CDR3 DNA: TGTGCCAGCAGCCCCTCCCCCTGGGGGGGTACAGATACGCAGTATTTT.

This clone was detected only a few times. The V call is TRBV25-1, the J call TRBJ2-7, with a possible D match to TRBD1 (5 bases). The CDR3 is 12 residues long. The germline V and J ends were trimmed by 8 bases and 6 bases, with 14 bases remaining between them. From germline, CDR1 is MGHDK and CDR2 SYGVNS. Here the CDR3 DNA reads TGTGCCAGCGGTCATGGGGCTGGCGAGCAGTACTTC. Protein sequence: CASGHGAGEQYF.